Listed here are 9 T cell receptor beta chains from one sample, sequenced in a study of control samples from healthy donors and cancer patients. Method: immunoSEQ multiplex PCR; TCRdb's copy keeps in-frame clones and lacks some. Among about 130,000 clones listed, around nine tenths were seen once. The sample taken for sequencing was blood. All receptors derive from a man between 18 and 29 years old in good health.

The chain uses TRBV6-5 and TRBJ2-1; D unclear. The germline V gene encodes CDR1 MNHEY and CDR2 SVGAGI. This CDR3 contains 13 residues. Deletions cut 2 bases from V and 9 bases from J, with 11 bases between. In nucleotides, the CDR3 is TGTGCCAGCAGTTACGTGGCCCCGCCTGAGCAGTTCTTC. This translates into CASSYVAPPEQFF.

The chain is built from TRBV11-2 and TRBJ2-1, with a tentative D call TRBD2 (7 bases). V shed 6 bases and J shed 5 bases, with 17 bases lying between them. Germline CDR1 is SGHAT and CDR2 is FQNNGV. CDR3 length equals 15 residues. This chain's CDR3 is CASRRGGRGNNEQFF. CDR3 sequence (DNA): TGTGCCAGCAGACGCGGGGGTAGGGGGAACAATGAGCAGTTCTTC.

This clone was observed once. The V and J genes are TRBV4-2 and TRBJ2-1; D not resolved. The CDR3 runs 14 residues. Germline CDR1 and CDR2: LGHNA and YNFKEQ. Trimming took off 1 base at V and 4 bases at J, with 8 bases between the two ends. The CDR3 bases are TGTGCCAGCAGCCAAGCTCGAGATTACAATGAGCAGTTCTTC. This encodes CASSQARDYNEQFF.

V is TRBV4-2 and J is TRBJ1-1, with D possibly TRBD1 on 6 matching bases. The V end was cut by 0 bases, the J end by 5 bases, with 10 bases between. The CDR3 has 14 residues. Germline CDR1 LGHNA, CDR2 YNFKEQ. The CDR3 coding sequence is TGTGCCAGCAGCCAAGAGGACAGTGGGACTGAAGCTTTCTTT. Its translation: CASSQEDSGTEAFF.

The chain carries TRBV28 and TRBJ1-3; D remains ambiguous. Trimming removed 3 bases at V and 4 bases at J, with 10 bases between. The CDR3 sequence is 14 residues long. The V gene's germline CDR1 is MDHEN and CDR2 SYDVKM. DNA for the CDR3: TGTGCCAGCAGTTTGAAGCCCCTCGGAAACACCATATATTTT. Its protein product is CASSLKPLGNTIYF.

The chain recombines TRBV9 with TRBJ1-3; D call uncertain. CDR3 length: 15 residues. The V gene lost 3 bases and the J gene lost 4 bases, with 14 bases spanning the gap. Looked up from germline, CDR1 is SGDLS and CDR2 is YYNGEE. The CDR3 is CASSGGGLSGNTIYF. DNA of the CDR3: TGTGCCAGCAGCGGTGGAGGGTTATCGGGAAACACCATATATTTT.

A few counts support this clone. This rearrangement joins TRBV7-2 to TRBJ2-1; 7 nucleotides align to TRBD2. Germline V lookup: CDR1 SGHTA, CDR2 FQGNSA. CDR3 length equals 16 residues. With V trimmed by 0 bases and J by 4 bases, 6 bases remained unmatched. Here the CDR3 DNA reads TGTGCCAGCAGCTTAGCGGTTACTAGCGCGTACAATGAGCAGTTCTTC. It yields the protein CASSLAVTSAYNEQFF.

This chain's CDR3 is CASSLSGALFGYTF. CDR3 nucleotides: TGTGCCAGCAGTTTATCCGGGGCTCTTTTTGGCTACACCTTC. The rearrangement uses TRBV28 and TRBJ1-2, with D possibly being TRBD1 (5 bases). The V gene lost 1 base and the J gene lost 7 bases, with 13 bases spanning the gap. CDR3 length: 14 residues. The germline CDR1 and CDR2 sequences are MDHEN and SYDVKM.

This chain joins TRBV10-3 and TRBJ2-3; no clear D. V was pared by 7 bases and J by 0 bases, with 8 bases between. Germline V gene lookup returns CDR1 ENHRY and CDR2 SYGVKD. This CDR3 spans 13 amino acids. The CDR3 DNA is TGTGCCATCACCTCGGACAGCACAGATACGCAGTATTTT. It yields the protein CAITSDSTDTQYF.